The 23 T cell receptor beta chains reported below all come from one sample, sequenced in a study of blood T cell repertoires in COVID-19. Here immunoSEQ multiplex PCR was the method, and the copy in TCRdb shows in-frame clones only, minus some. The sample has 200,000 to 300,000 clones, roughly 84% seen once; the top ten hold roughly 4%. Sequences were obtained from peripheral blood. These TCRs come from a man aged 55 to 69 with acute or convalescent COVID-19.

The chain links TRBV7-9 to TRBJ2-1, with TRBD2 matching 10 bases. J was trimmed by 5 bases and V by 1 base; bases with no gene match: 2. The CDR3 has 15 amino acids. Germline lookup yields CDR1 SEHNR and CDR2 FQNEAQ (reference sequence). CDR3 in amino acids: CASSLVTSGDNEQFF. The CDR3 region has the DNA TGTGCCAGCAGCTTAGTTACTAGCGGGGACAATGAGCAGTTCTTC.

This sequence joins TRBV19 and TRBJ1-1, with 9 bases aligning to TRBD1. The CDR3 loop spans 17 amino acids. The germline gives CDR1 LNHDA, CDR2 SQIVND (reference sequence). J was trimmed by 4 bases and V by 3 bases; bases with no gene match: 12. CDR3 sequence reads: CASSMKRTGVVSTEAFF. CDR3 nucleotides: TGTGCCAGTAGTATGAAAAGGACAGGGGTAGTTAGCACTGAAGCTTTCTTT.

The chain links TRBV10-3 to TRBJ2-1; the match to TRBD2 covers 9 bases. V lost 0 bases, J lost 7 bases, and 7 bases stayed unmatched. The CDR3 loop spans 16 amino acids. The germline V gene encodes CDR1 ENHRY and CDR2 SYGVKD. The CDR3: CAISESAGGVENEQFF. The CDR3 DNA sequence: TGTGCCATCAGTGAGTCGGCGGGAGGGGTCGAGAATGAGCAGTTCTTC.

The rearrangement uses TRBV27 and TRBJ2-7; possible D gene TRBD2, 6 bases. The CDR3 length is 14 residues. Germline loops: CDR1 MNHEY, CDR2 SMNVEV (reference sequence). V was trimmed by 3 bases and J by 5 bases, leaving 14 bases between them. As DNA, the CDR3 is TGTGCCAGCAGTTTTCGTCCAGGGAGGAACGAGCAGTACTTC. It encodes CASSFRPGRNEQYF.

CDR3 sequence: CASSFSTGNTIYF. The CDR3 nucleotides are TGTGCCAGCAGTTTTTCTACCGGAAACACCATATATTTT. This rearrangement joins TRBV12-3 or TRBV12-4 to TRBJ1-3; D not certain. Deletions cut 3 bases from V and 4 bases from J, with 7 bases between. CDR3 length equals 13 residues.

This clone showed up just a few times. V usage is TRBV7-8 and J usage is TRBJ2-6, with D possibly TRBD1 on 5 matching bases. The CDR3 is 17 amino acids. Germline V gene lookup returns CDR1 SGHVS and CDR2 FQNEAQ. V was pared by 5 bases and J by 0 bases, with 14 bases between. The CDR3 DNA follows: TGTGCCAGCAGCCCGAGGACATCAAGCTCTGGGGCCAACGTCCTGACTTTC. Residues: CASSPRTSSSGANVLTF. Filled out from reference TRBV7-8 and TRBJ2-6, the complete variable domain reads GAGVSQSPRYKVAKRGQDVALRCDPISGHVSLFWYQQALGQGPEFLTYFQNEAQLDKSGLPSDRFFAERPEGSVSTLKIQRTQQEDSAVYLCASSPRTSSSGANVLTFGAGSRLTVL.

The rearrangement links TRBV19 to TRBJ2-1; 7 nucleotides align to TRBD1. V lost 6 bases, J lost 8 bases, and 16 bases stayed unmatched. This CDR3 contains 16 residues. Germline V CDR1 and CDR2: LNHDA, SQIVND (reference sequence). The CDR3 nucleotides read TGTGCCAGTAGACCGACTGGACGGGAAGGGGGCGATGAGCAGTTCTTC. This encodes CASRPTGREGGDEQFF.

The count of this clone is one. This chain uses TRBV19 with TRBJ1-5; D is unresolved. V was shortened by 1 base and J by 0 bases, with 16 bases between the two germline ends. Germline CDR1 and CDR2: LNHDA and SQIVND (reference sequence). CDR3 length: 18 amino acids. The CDR3 spells CASSIVRQASYSNQPQHF. DNA for the CDR3: TGTGCCAGTAGTATAGTAAGGCAGGCAAGCTATAGCAATCAGCCCCAGCATTTT.

This clone was picked up one time. V gene TRBV18 combines with J gene TRBJ2-5; D gene uncertain. Germline loops: CDR1 KGHSH, CDR2 LQKENI. The ends were cut back, 4 bases at V and 1 base at J, with 10 bases in the middle. The length of the CDR3 is 14 residues. The CDR3 loop reads CASSRAGLQETQYF. CDR3 DNA sequence: TGTGCCAGCTCACGAGCAGGCCTCCAAGAGACCCAGTACTTC.

This rearrangement joins TRBV7-9 to TRBJ1-1; 7 bases agree with TRBD1. The junction had 8 bases not matched to a gene; V was cut back by 3 bases and J by 7 bases. This CDR3 comprises 14 residues. The germline CDR1 and CDR2 sequences are SEHNR and FQNEAQ (reference sequence). The CDR3 DNA sequence: TGTGCCAGCAGCTTGGTAGACAGGGCTAGTGAAGCTTTCTTT. Amino acid sequence: CASSLVDRASEAFF.

This chain connects TRBV3-1 (or the pseudogene TRBV3-2) to TRBJ2-2, with a weak D call TRBD2 (6 bases). The CDR3 spans 14 residues. Germline V gene lookup returns CDR1 LGHDT and CDR2 YNNKEL (reference sequence). The V and J ends lost 1 base and 6 bases respectively, with 9 bases between them. The CDR3 coding sequence is TGTGCCAGCAGCCAAGGGGGGGTCGCCGGGGAGCTGTTTTTT. Its protein product is CASSQGGVAGELFF.

This clone was detected ten times or more. CDR3 nucleotides: TGTGCCAGCAGTTACTCGATCCCAGGTGGAAACACCATATATTTT. It is translated as CASSYSIPGGNTIYF. The V call is TRBV6-5, the J call TRBJ1-3; D ambiguous. This CDR3 has 15 amino acids. CDR1 and CDR2 (germline): MNHEY, SVGAGI. Trimming pared 0 bases from V and 3 bases from J, leaving 9 bases between.

The rearrangement links TRBV13 to TRBJ2-1, with D maybe TRBD2 (7 bases). Trimming pared 4 bases from V and 2 bases from J, leaving 15 bases between. CDR3 length: 16 residues. The V gene's germline CDR1 is PRHDT and CDR2 FYEKMQ (reference sequence). For the CDR3, the DNA is TGTGCCAGCAGCTCCCTTGGGGGGGCCCCCTACAATGAGCAGTTCTTC. It codes for CASSSLGGAPYNEQFF.

The rearrangement joins TRBV9 to TRBJ2-7; 8 bases fit TRBD1. The trim removed 4 bases at V and 2 bases at J, leaving 8 bases unmatched. This CDR3 comprises 15 residues. The V gene's germline CDR1 is SGDLS and CDR2 YYNGEE. CDR3: CASSPGGGRTYEQYF. The CDR3 nucleotides are TGTGCCAGCAGCCCAGGGGGCGGGCGGACCTACGAGCAGTACTTC.

This clone showed up just once. The chain recombines TRBV4-1 with TRBJ1-1; possibly TRBD1 for D (6 bases). This CDR3 comprises 15 residues. CDR1 and CDR2 from the germline V gene are MGHRA and YSYEKL. Trimming cost V 4 bases and J 5 bases, with 17 bases left between them. This CDR3 reads CASSLLTGMGTEAFF. CDR3 nucleotide sequence: TGCGCCAGCAGCCTCCTGACAGGTATGGGGACTGAAGCTTTCTTT.

The V and J genes are TRBV19 and TRBJ1-1, with TRBD1 matching over 11 bases. Germline V gives CDR1 LNHDA, CDR2 SQIVND (reference sequence). V dropped 4 bases and J dropped 4; count of bases not matched to a gene: 5. This CDR3 spans 15 amino acids. For the CDR3, the DNA is TGTGCCAGTAGTAGGAGGGACAGGGGGATCACTGAAGCTTTCTTT. The encoded protein is CASSRRDRGITEAFF.

The chain employs TRBV2 and TRBJ2-4, with D possibly TRBD1 on 7 matching bases. The ends were cut back, 8 bases at V and 1 base at J, with 15 bases in the middle. This CDR3 is built from 15 residues. Germline V gene lookup returns CDR1 SNHLY and CDR2 FYNNEI. CDR3 DNA: TGTGCCAGCGGGGGGCAGGGGGTGGCCAAAAACATTCAGTACTTC. Protein product: CASGGQGVAKNIQYF.

This chain links TRBV10-2 with TRBJ2-5; 7 nucleotides agree with TRBD1. The CDR3 sequence is 13 residues long. Germline V lookup: CDR1 WSHSY, CDR2 SAAADI. J lost 4 bases, V lost 2 bases, and 1 base had no gene match. The chain's CDR3 is CASSETGVETQYF. The DNA for the CDR3 is TGCGCCAGCAGTGAGACAGGGGTAGAGACCCAGTACTTC.

V is TRBV28 and J is TRBJ1-2; D possibly corresponds to TRBD1 (5 bases). Per germline, CDR1 MDHEN and CDR2 SYDVKM. V lost 3 bases, J lost 0 bases, and 14 bases lay in between. CDR3 length equals 16 residues. The CDR3 loop reads CASSFSRQLPNYGYTF. CDR3 coding DNA: TGTGCCAGCAGTTTTTCCCGACAGCTGCCTAACTATGGCTACACCTTC.

The rearrangement uses TRBV6-5 and TRBJ1-2; possible D gene TRBD1, 6 bases. The V and J ends lost 6 bases and 8 bases respectively, with 10 bases between them. CDR1 and CDR2 (germline): MNHEY, SVGAGI. The CDR3 length is 11 residues. The CDR3 spells CASSAGVGYTF. The CDR3 nucleotides read TGTGCCAGCAGCGCAGGGGTAGGCTACACCTTC.

The chain combines TRBV10-2 with TRBJ1-1; 7 nucleotides agree with TRBD1. The CDR3 is made up of 15 amino acids. The junction had 8 bases not matched to a gene; V was cut back by 7 bases and J by 0 bases. Per germline, CDR1 WSHSY and CDR2 SAAADI. Here the CDR3 DNA reads TGCGCCAGCACGGGACAGCAACTCATGAACACTGAAGCTTTCTTT. This encodes CASTGQQLMNTEAFF.

CDR3 amino acids: CASSRQGGENGYTF. In DNA form, the CDR3 reads TGTGCCAGCTCGAGACAGGGGGGCGAGAATGGCTACACCTTC. The chain joins TRBV2 to TRBJ1-2; the match to TRBD1 covers 9 bases. The trim removed 8 bases at V and 6 bases at J, leaving 10 bases unmatched. The CDR3 covers 14 residues. Germline V gene data show CDR1 as SNHLY and CDR2 as FYNNEI. Based on the CDR3 plus reference TRBV2 and TRBJ1-2, the full variable domain is EPEVTQTPSHQVTQMGQEVILRCVPISNHLYFYWYRQILGQKVEFLVSFYNNEISEKSEIFDDQFSVERPDGSNFTLKIRSTKLEDSAMYFCASSRQGGENGYTFGSGTRLTVV.

The rearrangement links TRBV4-3 to TRBJ2-1, with 10 bases that match TRBD2. J was trimmed by 9 bases and V by 0 bases; bases with no gene match: 8. This CDR3 has 16 residues. From germline, CDR1 is LGHNA and CDR2 YSLEER. For the CDR3, the DNA is TGCGCCAGCAGCCAAGACGGGCTAGCGGGAGTCAGTGAGCAGTTCTTC. Its translation is CASSQDGLAGVSEQFF.